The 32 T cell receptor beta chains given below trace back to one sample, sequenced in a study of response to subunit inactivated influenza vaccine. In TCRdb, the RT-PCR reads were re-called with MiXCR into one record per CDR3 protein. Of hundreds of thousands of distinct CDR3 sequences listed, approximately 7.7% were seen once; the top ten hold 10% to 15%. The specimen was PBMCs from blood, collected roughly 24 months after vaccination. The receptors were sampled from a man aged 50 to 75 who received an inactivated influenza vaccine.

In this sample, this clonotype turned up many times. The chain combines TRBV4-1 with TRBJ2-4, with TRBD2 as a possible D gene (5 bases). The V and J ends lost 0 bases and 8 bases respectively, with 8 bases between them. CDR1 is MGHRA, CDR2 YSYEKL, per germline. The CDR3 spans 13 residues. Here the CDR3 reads CASSQELRDIQYF. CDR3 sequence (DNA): TGCGCCAGCAGCCAAGAGTTGAGGGACATTCAGTACTTC.

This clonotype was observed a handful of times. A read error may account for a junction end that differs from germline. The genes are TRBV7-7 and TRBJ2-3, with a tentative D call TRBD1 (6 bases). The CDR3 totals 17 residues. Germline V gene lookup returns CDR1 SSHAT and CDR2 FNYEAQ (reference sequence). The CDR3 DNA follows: TGTGCTAGCAGCCAATCCTACAACAGGGTCGGCACAGATACGCAGTATTTT. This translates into CASSQSYNRVGTDTQYF.

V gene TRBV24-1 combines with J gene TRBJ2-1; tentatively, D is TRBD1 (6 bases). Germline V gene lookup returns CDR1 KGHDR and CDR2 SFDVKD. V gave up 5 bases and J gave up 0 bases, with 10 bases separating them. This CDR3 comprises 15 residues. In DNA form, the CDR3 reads TGTGCCACCAGTGGGCAGGGGAGCTCCTACAATGAGCAGTTCTTC. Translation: CATSGQGSSYNEQFF.

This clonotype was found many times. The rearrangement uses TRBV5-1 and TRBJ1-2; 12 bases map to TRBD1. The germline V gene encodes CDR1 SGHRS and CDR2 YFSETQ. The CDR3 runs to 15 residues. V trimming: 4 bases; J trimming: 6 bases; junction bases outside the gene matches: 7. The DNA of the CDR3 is TGCGCCAGCAGCCCGCTAGGGACAGGGGGCGATGGCTACACCTTC. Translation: CASSPLGTGGDGYTF.

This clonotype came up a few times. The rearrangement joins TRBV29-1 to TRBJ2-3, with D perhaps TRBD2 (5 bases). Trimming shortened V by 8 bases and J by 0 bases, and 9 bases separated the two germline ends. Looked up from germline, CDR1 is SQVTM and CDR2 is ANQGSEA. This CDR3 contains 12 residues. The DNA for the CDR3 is TGCAGCCCCCCGGGAAGCACAGATACGCAGTATTTT. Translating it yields CSPPGSTDTQYF.

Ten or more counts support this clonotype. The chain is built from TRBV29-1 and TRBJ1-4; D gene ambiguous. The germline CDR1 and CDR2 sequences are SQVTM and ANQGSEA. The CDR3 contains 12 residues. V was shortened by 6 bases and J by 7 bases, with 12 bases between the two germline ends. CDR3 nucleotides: TGCAGCGTGAAGGACGCACTTGAAAAACTGTTTTTT. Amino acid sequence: CSVKDALEKLFF.

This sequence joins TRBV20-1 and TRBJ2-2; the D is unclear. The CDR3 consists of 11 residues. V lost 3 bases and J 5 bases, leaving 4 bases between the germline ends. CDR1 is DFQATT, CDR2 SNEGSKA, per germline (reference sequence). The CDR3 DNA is TGCAGTGCTAGCGGAACCGGGGAGCTGTTTTTT. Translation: CSASGTGELFF.

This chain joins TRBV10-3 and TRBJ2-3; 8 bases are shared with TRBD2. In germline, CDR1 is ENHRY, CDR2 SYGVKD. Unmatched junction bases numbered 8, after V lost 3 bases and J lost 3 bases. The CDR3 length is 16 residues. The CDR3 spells CAISDPLAVGTDTQYF. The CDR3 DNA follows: TGTGCCATCAGTGACCCACTAGCGGTTGGGACAGATACGCAGTATTTT.

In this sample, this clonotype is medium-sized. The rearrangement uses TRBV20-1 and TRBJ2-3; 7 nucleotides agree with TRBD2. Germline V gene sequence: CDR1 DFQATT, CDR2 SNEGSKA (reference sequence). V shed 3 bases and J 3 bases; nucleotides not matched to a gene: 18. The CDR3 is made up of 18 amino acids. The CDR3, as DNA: TGCAGTGCTAGGAAAACAGGAGGGACTACCTTAGGTACAGATACGCAGTATTTT. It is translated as CSARKTGGTTLGTDTQYF.

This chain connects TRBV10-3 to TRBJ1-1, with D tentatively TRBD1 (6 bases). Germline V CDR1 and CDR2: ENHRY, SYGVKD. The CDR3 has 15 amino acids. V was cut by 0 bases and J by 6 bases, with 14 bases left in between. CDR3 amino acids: CAISESEDRKAEAFF. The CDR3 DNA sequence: TGTGCCATCAGTGAGTCAGAGGACAGAAAAGCTGAAGCTTTCTTT.

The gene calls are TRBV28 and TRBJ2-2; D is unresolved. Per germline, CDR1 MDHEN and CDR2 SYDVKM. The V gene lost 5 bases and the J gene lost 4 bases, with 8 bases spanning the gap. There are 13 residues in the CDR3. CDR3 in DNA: TGTGCCAGCAGTGCACAGAGCACCGGGGAGCTGTTTTTT. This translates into CASSAQSTGELFF.

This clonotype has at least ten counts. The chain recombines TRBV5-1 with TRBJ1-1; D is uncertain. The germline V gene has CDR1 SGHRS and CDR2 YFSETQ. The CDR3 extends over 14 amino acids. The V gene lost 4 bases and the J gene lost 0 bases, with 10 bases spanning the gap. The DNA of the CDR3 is TGCGCCAGCAGCACGACGTCGGTGAACACTGAAGCTTTCTTT. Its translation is CASSTTSVNTEAFF.

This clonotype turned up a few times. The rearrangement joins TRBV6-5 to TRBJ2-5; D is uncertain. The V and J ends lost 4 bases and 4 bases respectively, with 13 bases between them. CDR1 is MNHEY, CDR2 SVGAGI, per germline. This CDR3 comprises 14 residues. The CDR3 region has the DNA TGTGCCAGCAGTTCCATTACGTCGGGAGAGACCCAGTACTTC. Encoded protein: CASSSITSGETQYF.

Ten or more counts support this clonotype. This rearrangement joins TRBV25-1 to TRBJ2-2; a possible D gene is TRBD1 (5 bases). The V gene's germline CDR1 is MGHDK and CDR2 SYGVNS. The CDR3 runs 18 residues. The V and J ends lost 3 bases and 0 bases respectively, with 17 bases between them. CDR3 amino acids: CASSESRQPGTNTGELFF. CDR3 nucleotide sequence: TGTGCCAGCAGTGAGTCGCGGCAGCCAGGGACGAACACCGGGGAGCTGTTTTTT.

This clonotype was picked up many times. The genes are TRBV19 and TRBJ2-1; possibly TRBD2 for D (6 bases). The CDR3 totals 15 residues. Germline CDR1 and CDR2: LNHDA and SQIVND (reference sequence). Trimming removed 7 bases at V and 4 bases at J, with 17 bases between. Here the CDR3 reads CASNSIGGGYNEQFF. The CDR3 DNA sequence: TGTGCCAGTAATAGTATCGGAGGAGGGTACAATGAGCAGTTCTTC.

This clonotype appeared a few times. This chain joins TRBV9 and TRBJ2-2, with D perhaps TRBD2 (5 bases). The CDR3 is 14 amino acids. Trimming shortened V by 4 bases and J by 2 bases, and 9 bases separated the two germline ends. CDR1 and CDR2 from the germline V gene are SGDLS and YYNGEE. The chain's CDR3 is CASSKSGNTGELFF. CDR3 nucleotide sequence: TGTGCCAGCAGCAAAAGCGGTAACACCGGGGAGCTGTTTTTT.

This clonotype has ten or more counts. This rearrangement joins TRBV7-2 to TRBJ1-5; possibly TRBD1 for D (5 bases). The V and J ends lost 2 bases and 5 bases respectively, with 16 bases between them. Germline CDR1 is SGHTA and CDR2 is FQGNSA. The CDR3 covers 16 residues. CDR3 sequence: CASSLMGRFQYQPQHF. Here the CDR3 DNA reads TGTGCCAGCAGCTTAATGGGACGATTCCAATATCAGCCCCAGCATTTT.

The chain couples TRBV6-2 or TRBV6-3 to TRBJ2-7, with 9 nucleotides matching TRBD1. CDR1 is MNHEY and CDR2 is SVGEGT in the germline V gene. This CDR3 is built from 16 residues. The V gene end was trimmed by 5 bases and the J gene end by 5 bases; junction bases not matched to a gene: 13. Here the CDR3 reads CASSIFPADRGHEQYF. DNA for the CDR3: TGTGCCAGCAGTATATTCCCCGCGGACAGGGGACACGAGCAGTACTTC.

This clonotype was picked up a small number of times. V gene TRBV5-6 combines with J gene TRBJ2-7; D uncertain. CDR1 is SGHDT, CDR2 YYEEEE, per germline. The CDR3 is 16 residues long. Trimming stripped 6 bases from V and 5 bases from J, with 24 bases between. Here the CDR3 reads CASTAKGTSGIHEQYF. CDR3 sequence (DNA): TGTGCCAGCACCGCGAAGGGAACTTCCGGTATCCACGAGCAGTACTTC. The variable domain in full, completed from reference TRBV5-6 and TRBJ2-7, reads DAGVTQSPTHLIKTRGQQVTLRCSPKSGHDTVSWYQQALGQGPQFIFQYYEEEERQRGNFPDRFSGHQFPNYSSELNVNALLLGDSALYLCASTAKGTSGIHEQYFGPGTRLTVT.

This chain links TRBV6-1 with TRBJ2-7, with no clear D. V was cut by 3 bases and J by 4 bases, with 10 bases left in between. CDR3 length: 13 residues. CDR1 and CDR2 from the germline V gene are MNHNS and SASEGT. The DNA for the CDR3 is TGTGCCAGCAGTGAGGGTAACCAATACGAGCAGTACTTC. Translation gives CASSEGNQYEQYF.

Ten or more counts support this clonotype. The CDR3 region is CASSLYDRNIQYF. CDR3 DNA: TGTGCCAGCAGCTTATATGACAGAAACATTCAGTACTTC. The chain links TRBV7-8 to TRBJ2-4; D is possibly TRBD1 (5 bases). Trimming left V 2 bases short and J 6 bases short, with 8 bases between. This CDR3 is 13 amino acids long. Germline CDR1 reads SGHVS; CDR2 reads FQNEAQ.

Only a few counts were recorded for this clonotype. CDR3 sequence (DNA): TGCGCCAGCAGCCATGACGACAGGGACCATGGCTACACCTTC. It yields the protein CASSHDDRDHGYTF. The rearrangement uses TRBV4-1 and TRBJ1-2; TRBD1 matches 7 bases. The J segment lost 6 bases and the V segment lost 3 bases, leaving 7 bases of the junction unmatched. Per germline, CDR1 MGHRA and CDR2 YSYEKL. The CDR3 spans 14 residues.

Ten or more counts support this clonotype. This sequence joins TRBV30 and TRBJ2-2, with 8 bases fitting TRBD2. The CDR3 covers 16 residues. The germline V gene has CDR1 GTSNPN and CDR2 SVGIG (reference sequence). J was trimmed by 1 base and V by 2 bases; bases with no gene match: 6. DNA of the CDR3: TGTGCCTGGAGTTACCGACTAGCGCGGAACACCGGGGAGCTGTTTTTT. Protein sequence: CAWSYRLARNTGELFF. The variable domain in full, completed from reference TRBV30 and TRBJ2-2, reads SQTIHQWPATLVQPVGSPLSLECTVEGTSNPNLYWYRQAAGRGLQLLFYSVGIGQISSEVPQNLSASRPQDRQFILSSKKLLLSDSGFYLCAWSYRLARNTGELFFGEGSRLTVL.

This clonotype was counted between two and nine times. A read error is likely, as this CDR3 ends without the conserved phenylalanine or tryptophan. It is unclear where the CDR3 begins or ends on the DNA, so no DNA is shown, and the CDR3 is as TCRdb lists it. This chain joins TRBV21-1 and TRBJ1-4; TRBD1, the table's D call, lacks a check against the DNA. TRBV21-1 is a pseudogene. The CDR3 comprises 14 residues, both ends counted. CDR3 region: CASSKALRQRRTGL.

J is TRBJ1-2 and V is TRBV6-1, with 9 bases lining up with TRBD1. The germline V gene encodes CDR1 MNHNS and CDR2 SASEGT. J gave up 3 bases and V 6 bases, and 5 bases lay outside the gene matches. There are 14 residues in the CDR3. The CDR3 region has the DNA TGTGCCAGCAGGACGGACAGGGGATACTATGGCTACACCTTC. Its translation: CASRTDRGYYGYTF.

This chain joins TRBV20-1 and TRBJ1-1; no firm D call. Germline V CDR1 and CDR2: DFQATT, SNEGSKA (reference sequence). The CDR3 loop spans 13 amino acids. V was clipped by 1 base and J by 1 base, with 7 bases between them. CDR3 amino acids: CSARGYWNTEAFF. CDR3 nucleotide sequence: TGCAGTGCTAGAGGTTACTGGAACACTGAAGCTTTCTTT.

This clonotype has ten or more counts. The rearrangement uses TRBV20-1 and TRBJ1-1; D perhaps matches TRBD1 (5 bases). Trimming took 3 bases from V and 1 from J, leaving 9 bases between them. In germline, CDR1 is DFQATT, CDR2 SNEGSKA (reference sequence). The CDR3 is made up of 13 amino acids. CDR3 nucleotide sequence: TGCAGTGCTAGTCAGGGACGGAACACTGAAGCTTTCTTT. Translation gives CSASQGRNTEAFF.

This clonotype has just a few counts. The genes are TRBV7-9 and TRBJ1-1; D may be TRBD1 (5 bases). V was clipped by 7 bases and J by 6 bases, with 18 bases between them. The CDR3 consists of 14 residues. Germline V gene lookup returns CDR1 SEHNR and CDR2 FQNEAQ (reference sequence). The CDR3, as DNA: TGTGCCAGCACCTATAGGAGCAGGGAACCTGAAGCTTTCTTT. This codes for CASTYRSREPEAFF.

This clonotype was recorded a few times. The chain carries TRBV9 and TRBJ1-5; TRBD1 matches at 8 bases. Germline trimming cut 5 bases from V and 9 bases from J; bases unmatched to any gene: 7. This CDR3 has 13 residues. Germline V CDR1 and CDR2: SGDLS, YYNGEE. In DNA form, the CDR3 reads TGTGCCAGCAGTGGACAGGGACAAGGGCCCCAGCATTTT. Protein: CASSGQGQGPQHF.

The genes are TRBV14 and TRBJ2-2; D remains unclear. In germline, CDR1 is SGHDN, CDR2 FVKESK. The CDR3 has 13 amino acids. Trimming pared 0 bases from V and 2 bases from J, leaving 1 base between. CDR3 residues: CASSQDNTGELFF. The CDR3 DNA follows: TGTGCCAGCAGCCAAGATAACACCGGGGAGCTGTTTTTT.

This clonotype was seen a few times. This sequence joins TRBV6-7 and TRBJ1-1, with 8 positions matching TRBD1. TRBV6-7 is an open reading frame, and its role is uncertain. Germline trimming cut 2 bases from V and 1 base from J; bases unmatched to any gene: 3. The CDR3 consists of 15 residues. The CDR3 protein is CASSYRDRQNTEAFF. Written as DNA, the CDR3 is TGTGCCAGCAGTTACCGGGACAGGCAGAACACTGAAGCTTTCTTT.

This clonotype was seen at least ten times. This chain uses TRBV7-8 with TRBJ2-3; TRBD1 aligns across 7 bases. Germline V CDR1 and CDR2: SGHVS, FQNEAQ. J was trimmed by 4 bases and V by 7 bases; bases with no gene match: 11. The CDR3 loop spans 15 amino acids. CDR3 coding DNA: TGTGCCAGCATCGACTTACAGGGGAAGGCAGATACGCAGTATTTT. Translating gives CASIDLQGKADTQYF.